The clone carrying this TCR beta chain has a handful of counts. This sample was taken from a study of cytomegalovirus exposure and HLA in healthy donors. Germline V gene sequence: CDR1 SGHTA, CDR2 FQGTGA. Trimming removed 5 bases from V and 0 bases from J, with 7 bases in between. There are 13 residues in the CDR3. 13 Jbeta primers and 60 Vbeta primers were used for the PCR. TCRdb's copy holds only in-frame clones and misses some; the assay was immunoSEQ multiplex PCR. The repertoire holds roughly 220,000 clones, with roughly 80% as singletons. The sequence was collected from a man younger than 40 in good health and CMV-seronegative. The chain employs TRBV7-3 and TRBJ1-1; the D gene is possibly TRBD1 (5 bases). Material: PBMCs. In DNA form, the CDR3 reads TGTGCCAGCAGCCGGGGGATGAACACTGAAGCTTTCTTT. This translates into CASSRGMNTEAFF.